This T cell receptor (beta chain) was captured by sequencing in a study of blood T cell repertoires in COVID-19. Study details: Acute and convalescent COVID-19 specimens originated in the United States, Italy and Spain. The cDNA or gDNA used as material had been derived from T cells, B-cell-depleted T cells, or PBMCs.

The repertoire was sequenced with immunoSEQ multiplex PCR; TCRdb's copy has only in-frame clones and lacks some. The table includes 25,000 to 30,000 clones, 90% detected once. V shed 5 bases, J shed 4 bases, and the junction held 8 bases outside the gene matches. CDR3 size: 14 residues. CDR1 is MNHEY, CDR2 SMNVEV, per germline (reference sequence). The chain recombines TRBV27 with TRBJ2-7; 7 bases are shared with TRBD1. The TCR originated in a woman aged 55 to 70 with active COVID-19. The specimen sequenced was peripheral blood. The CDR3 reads CASSPRGLLYEQYF. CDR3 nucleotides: TGTGCCAGCAGTCCTAGGGGGCTGTTATACGAGCAGTACTTC.